Listed below are T cell receptor beta chains from one sample, sequenced in a study of blood T cells in healthy people across ages. TCRdb reprocessed the 5' RACE reads via MiXCR and lists one record per CDR3 protein. This table has hundreds of thousands of distinct CDR3 sequences, roughly 21% appearing once. What was sequenced was blood. The receptors shown here come from a man aged 65 to 79 in good health. Both conserved end residues are part of each CDR3. A D gene is named only where the DNA matches it firmly. For some rows the clone size is stated as once, few or many, or as a class when expanded; others skip it.

>few|.|TRBV3-1|TRBJ1-4
TGTGCCAGCAGCCACTCTCGGGGCAGCGGTAATAAAAAACTGTTTTTT
CASSHSRGSGNKKLFF
>few|TRBD2|TRBV4-1|TRBJ2-1
TGCGCCAGCAGCCAAGATCTTAGCGGGAGGGCCCGCGGTGGTGAGCAGTTCTTC
CASSQDLSGRARGGEQFF
>.|.|TRBV3-1|TRBJ2-1
TGTGCCAGCAGCCAAGATTCTAGCCCTTCCTACAATGAGCAGTTCTTC
CASSQDSSPSYNEQFF
>.|.|TRBV2|TRBJ2-5
TGTGCCAGCAGTGACGTTATGACCCAGTACTTC
CASSDVMTQYF
>few|.|TRBV28|TRBJ2-1
TGTGCCAGCAGTAGCCCTGGGGCGCGCTCCTACAATGAGCAGTTCTTC
CASSSPGARSYNEQFF
>.|TRBD2|TRBV20-1|TRBJ2-3
TGCAGTGCTAATAGCGGGAGCACAGATACGCAGTATTTT
CSANSGSTDTQYF
>many|TRBD2|TRBV5-1|TRBJ2-3
TGCGCCAGCAGCGAAGTTAGCGGGGAGTGGGATACGCAGTATTTT
CASSEVSGEWDTQYF
>.|TRBD2|TRBV6-1|TRBJ2-1
TGTGCCATCGGACAAGCGGGAGAGGATGAGCAGTTCTTC
CAIGQAGEDEQFF
>few|TRBD1|TRBV6-5|TRBJ2-5
TGTGCCAGCAGTACGACAGGGGGCTGGGAGACCCAGTACTTC
CASSTTGGWETQYF
>.|.|TRBV19|TRBJ1-2
TGTGCCAGTAGTATAACTCAGGGTTCGGCTGGCTACACCTTC
CASSITQGSAGYTF
>many|TRBD1|TRBV5-1|TRBJ2-7
TGCGCCAGCAGCTTGGAACGTGGGACAGGGGCGTACGAGCAGTACTTC
CASSLERGTGAYEQYF
>.|TRBD1|TRBV20-1|TRBJ2-1
TGCAGTGCTAGAGGGGACAGAGACAATGAGCAGTTCTTC
CSARGDRDNEQFF
>few|.|TRBV20-1|TRBJ2-1
TGCAGTGCTAGGACCCCCACGTCCCGGGGCAATGAGCAGTTCTTC
CSARTPTSRGNEQFF
>few|.|TRBV21-1|TRBJ2-7
TGTGCCAGCAGCGGCCGGGACGACCTCTACGAGCAGTACTTC
CASSGRDDLYEQYF
>few|TRBD2|TRBV5-1|TRBJ2-5
TGCGCCAGCAGCTTGGAGGCTAGCGGGAGTGAGACCCAGTACTTC
CASSLEASGSETQYF
>.|.|TRBV3-1|TRBJ1-4
TGTGCCAGCAGCCAAGAATGGGGCTACAGGTCGCGAAAACTGTTTTTT
CASSQEWGYRSRKLFF
>few|.|TRBV5-1|TRBJ1-1
TGCGCCAGCAGCGAGGCAGGGAGGAACACTGAAGCTTTCTTT
CASSEAGRNTEAFF
>many|.|TRBV12-3/TRBV12-4|TRBJ2-1
TGTGCCAGCAGCAAAGGACTATTCCATGAGCAGTTCTTC
CASSKGLFHEQFF
>few|.|TRBV2|TRBJ2-2
TGTGCCAGCAGTACCAGCGGGTTGAACACCGGGGAGCTGTTTTTT
CASSTSGLNTGELFF
>.|.|TRBV7-9|TRBJ2-5
TGTGCCAGCAGCTCTTTTAGCGGATTGGAAGAGACCCAGTACTTC
CASSSFSGLEETQYF
>few|.|TRBV4-1|TRBJ2-2
TGCGCCAGCAGCCGTGGGACCCCGAACACCGGGGAGCTGTTTTTT
CASSRGTPNTGELFF
>many|.|TRBV11-1|TRBJ2-1
TGTGCCAGCAGTTCCCAGGGGAGGGGACACAATGAGCAGTTCTTC
CASSSQGRGHNEQFF
>many|.|TRBV7-2|TRBJ2-1
TGTGCCAGCAGCTTCACGGATGAGCAGTTCTTC
CASSFTDEQFF
>few|TRBD2|TRBV20-1|TRBJ2-1
TGCAGTGCTATGAAGACTAGCGGGATAGTCAACAATGAGCAGTTCTTC
CSAMKTSGIVNNEQFF
>few|.|TRBV18|TRBJ2-7
TGTGCCAGCTCACTGGGATATGGAAAAAACTACGAGCAGTACTTC
CASSLGYGKNYEQYF